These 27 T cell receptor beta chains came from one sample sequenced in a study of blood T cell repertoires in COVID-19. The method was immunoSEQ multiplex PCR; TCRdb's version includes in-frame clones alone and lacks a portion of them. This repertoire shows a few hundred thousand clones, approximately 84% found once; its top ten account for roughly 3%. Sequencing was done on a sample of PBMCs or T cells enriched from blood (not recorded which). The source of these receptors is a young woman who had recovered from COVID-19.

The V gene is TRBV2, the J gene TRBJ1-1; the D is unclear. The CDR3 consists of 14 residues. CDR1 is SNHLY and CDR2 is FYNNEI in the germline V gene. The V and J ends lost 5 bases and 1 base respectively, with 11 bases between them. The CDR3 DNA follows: TGTGCCAGCAGTAAATTCACAGAGAACACTGAAGCTTTCTTT. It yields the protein CASSKFTENTEAFF.

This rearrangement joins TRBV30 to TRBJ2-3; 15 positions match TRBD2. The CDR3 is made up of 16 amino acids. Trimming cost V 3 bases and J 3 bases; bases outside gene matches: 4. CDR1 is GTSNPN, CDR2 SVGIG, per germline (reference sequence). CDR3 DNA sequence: TGTGCCTGGAGATGGGGGACTAGCGGGGGGACAGATACGCAGTATTTT. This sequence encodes CAWRWGTSGGTDTQYF. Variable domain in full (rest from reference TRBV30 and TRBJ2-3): SQTIHQWPATLVQPVGSPLSLECTVEGTSNPNLYWYRQAAGRGLQLLFYSVGIGQISSEVPQNLSASRPQDRQFILSSKKLLLSDSGFYLCAWRWGTSGGTDTQYFGPGTRLTVL.

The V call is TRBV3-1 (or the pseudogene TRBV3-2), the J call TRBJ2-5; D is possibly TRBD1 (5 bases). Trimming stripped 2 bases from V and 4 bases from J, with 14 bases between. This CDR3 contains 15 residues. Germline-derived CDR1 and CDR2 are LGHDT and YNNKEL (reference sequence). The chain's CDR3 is CASSQRRGRVETQYF. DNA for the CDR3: TGTGCCAGCAGCCAAAGAAGGGGCAGGGTAGAGACCCAGTACTTC.

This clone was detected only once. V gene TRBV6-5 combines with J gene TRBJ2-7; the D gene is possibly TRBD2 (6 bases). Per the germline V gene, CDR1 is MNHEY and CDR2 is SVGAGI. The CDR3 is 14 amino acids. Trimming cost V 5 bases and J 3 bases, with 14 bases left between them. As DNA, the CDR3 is TGTGCCAGCAGTCGCCGACTAGAGAACTACGAGCAGTACTTC. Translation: CASSRRLENYEQYF.

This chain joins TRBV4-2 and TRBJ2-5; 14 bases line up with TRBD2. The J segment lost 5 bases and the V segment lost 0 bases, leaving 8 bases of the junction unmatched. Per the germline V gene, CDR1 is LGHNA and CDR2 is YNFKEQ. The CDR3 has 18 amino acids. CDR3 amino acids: CASSQDRGLAGGWETQYF. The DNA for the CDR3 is TGTGCCAGCAGCCAAGACCGAGGACTAGCGGGAGGATGGGAGACCCAGTACTTC.

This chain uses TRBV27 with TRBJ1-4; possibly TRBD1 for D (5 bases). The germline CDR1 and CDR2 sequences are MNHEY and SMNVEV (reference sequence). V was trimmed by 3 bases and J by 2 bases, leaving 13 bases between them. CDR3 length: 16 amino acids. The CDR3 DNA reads TGTGCCAGCAGTTTCTCTCCAGGGAAGACTAATGAAAAACTGTTTTTT. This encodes CASSFSPGKTNEKLFF.

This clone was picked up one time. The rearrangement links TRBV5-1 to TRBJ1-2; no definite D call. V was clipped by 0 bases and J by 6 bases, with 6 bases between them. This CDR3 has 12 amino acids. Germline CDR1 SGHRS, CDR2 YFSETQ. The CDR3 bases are TGCGCCAGCAGCTTGGACGCAGATGGCTACACCTTC. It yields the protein CASSLDADGYTF. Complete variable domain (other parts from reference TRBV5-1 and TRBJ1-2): KAGVTQTPRYLIKTRGQQVTLSCSPISGHRSVSWYQQTPGQGLQFLFEYFSETQRNKGNFPGRFSGRQFSNSRSEMNVSTLELGDSALYLCASSLDADGYTFGSGTRLTVV.

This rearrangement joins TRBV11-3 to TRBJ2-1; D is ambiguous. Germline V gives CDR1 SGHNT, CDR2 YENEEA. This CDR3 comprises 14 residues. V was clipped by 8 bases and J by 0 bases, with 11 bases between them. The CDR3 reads CASCCEASYNEQFF. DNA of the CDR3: TGTGCCAGCTGCTGCGAGGCCTCCTACAATGAGCAGTTCTTC.

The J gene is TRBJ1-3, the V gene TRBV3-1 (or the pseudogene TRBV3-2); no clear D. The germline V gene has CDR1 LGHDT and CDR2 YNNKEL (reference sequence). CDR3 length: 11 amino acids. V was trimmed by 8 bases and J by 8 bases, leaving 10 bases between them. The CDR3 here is CASSILDTIYF. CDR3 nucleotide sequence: TGTGCCAGCTCTATATTAGACACCATATATTTT.

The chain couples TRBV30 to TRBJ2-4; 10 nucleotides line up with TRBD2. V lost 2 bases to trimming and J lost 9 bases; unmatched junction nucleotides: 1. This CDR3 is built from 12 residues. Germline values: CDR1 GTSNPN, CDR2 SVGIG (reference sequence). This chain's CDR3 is CAWSTSGAIQYF. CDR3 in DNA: TGTGCCTGGAGTACTAGCGGGGCCATTCAGTACTTC.

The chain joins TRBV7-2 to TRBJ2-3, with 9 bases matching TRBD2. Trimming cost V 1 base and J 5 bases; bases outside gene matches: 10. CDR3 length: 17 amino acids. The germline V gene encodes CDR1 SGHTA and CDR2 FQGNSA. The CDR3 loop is CASSLVSAGGVLDTQYF. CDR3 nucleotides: TGTGCCAGCAGCTTAGTGTCGGCGGGAGGGGTTCTAGATACGCAGTATTTT.

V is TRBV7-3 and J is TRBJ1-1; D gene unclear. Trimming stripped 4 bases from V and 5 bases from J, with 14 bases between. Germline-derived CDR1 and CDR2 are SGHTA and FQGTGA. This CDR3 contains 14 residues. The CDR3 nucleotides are TGTGCCAGCAGCTCCTACATAGCCACGACTGAAGCTTTCTTT. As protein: CASSSYIATTEAFF.

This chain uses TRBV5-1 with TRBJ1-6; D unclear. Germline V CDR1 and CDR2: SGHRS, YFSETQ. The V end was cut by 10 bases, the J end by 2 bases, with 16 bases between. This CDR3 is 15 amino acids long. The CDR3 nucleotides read TGCGCCTCCCGGGGAGCAATCACCTATAATTCACCCCTCCACTTT. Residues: CASRGAITYNSPLHF.

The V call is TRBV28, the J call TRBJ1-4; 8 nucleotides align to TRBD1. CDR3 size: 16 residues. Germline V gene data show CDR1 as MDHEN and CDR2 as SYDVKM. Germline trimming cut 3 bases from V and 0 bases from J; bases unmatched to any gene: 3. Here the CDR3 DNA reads TGTGCCAGCAGTTTCTTACAGGGGGCAACTAATGAAAAACTGTTTTTT. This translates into CASSFLQGATNEKLFF.

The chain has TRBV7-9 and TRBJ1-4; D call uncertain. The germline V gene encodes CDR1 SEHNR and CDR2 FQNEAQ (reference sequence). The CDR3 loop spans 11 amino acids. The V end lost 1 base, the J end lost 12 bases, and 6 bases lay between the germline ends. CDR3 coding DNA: TGTGCCAGCAGCTTAGGGCTTGAACTGTTTTTT. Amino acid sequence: CASSLGLELFF.

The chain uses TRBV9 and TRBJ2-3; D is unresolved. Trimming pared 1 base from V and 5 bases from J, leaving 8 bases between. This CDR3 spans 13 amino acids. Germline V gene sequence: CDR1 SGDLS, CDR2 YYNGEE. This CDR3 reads CASSVQSEDTQYF. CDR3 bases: TGTGCCAGCAGCGTACAATCAGAAGATACGCAGTATTTT.

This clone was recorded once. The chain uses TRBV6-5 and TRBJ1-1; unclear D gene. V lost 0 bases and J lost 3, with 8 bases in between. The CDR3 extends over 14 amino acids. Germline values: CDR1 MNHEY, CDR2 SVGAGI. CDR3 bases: TGTGCCAGCAGTTACTCGCGGATGGACACTGAAGCTTTCTTT. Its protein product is CASSYSRMDTEAFF.

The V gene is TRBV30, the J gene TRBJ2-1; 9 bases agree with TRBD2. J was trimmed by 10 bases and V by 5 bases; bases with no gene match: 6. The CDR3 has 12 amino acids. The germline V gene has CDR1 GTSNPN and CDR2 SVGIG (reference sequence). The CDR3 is CAWGNAGGEQFF. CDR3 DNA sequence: TGTGCCTGGGGCAACGCGGGGGGGGAGCAGTTCTTC.

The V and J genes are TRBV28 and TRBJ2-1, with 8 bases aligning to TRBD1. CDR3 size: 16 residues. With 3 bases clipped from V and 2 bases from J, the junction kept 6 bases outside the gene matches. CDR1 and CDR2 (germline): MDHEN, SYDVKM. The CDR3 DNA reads TGTGCCAGCAGTTTTATCCGGGACAGGACCTACAATGAGCAGTTCTTC. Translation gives CASSFIRDRTYNEQFF.

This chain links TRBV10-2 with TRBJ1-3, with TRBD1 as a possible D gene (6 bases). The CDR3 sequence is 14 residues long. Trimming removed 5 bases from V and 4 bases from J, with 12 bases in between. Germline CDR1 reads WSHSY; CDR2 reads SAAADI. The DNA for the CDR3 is TGCGCCAGCAGTCAGGGGCTCTGGGGAAACACCATATATTTT. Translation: CASSQGLWGNTIYF.

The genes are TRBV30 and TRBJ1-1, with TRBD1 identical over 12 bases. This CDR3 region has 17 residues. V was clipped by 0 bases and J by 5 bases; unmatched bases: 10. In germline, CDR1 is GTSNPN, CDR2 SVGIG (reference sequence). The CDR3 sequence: CAWSVGGTGGEDTEAFF. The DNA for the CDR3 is TGTGCCTGGAGTGTAGGAGGGACAGGGGGCGAGGATACTGAAGCTTTCTTT.

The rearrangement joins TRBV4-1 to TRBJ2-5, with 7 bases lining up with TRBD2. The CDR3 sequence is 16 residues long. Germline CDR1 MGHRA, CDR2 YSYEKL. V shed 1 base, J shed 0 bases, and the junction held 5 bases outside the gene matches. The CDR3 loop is CASSQVAGEYQETQYF. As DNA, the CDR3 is TGCGCCAGCAGCCAAGTTGCGGGGGAGTACCAAGAGACCCAGTACTTC.

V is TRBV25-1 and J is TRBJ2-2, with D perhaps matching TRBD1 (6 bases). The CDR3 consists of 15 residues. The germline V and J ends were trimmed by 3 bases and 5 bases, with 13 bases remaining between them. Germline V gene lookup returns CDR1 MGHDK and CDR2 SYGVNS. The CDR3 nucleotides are TGTGCCAGCAGTGATGTAAAAGGGGGAACCGGGGAGCTGTTTTTT. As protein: CASSDVKGGTGELFF.

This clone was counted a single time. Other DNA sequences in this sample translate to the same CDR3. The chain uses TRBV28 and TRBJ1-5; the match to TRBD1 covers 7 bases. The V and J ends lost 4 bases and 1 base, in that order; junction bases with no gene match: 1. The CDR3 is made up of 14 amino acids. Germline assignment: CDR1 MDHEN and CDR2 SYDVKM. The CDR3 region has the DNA TGTGCCAGCAGTTCGACAGGGAGCAATCAGCCCCAGCATTTT. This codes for CASSSTGSNQPQHF.

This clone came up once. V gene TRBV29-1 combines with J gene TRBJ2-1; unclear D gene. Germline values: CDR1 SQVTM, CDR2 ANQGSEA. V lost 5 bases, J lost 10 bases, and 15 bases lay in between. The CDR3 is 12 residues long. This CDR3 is CSVPYSSVEQFF. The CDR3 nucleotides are TGCAGCGTTCCTTACTCCAGCGTAGAGCAGTTCTTC.

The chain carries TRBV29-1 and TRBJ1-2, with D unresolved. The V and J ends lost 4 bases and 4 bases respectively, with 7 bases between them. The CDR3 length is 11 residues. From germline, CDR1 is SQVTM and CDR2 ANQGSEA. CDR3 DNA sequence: TGCAGCGTTGTATACGGCTATGGCTACACCTTC. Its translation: CSVVYGYGYTF.

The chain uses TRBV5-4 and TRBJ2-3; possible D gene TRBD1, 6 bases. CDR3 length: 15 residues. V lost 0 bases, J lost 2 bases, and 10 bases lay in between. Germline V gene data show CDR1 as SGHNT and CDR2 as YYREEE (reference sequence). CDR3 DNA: TGTGCCAGCAGCTTGGGGGGGCCCTACACAGATACGCAGTATTTT. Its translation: CASSLGGPYTDTQYF.